The 5 T cell receptor beta chains below all came from one sample that was sequenced in a study of T cells in Graves' hyperthyroidism and ophthalmopathy. The TCR beta CDR3 regions underwent amplification using RNA transcripts as the source. RT-PCR in the first round (using the HTBI primer set) targeted the TCR CDR3. MiXCR, applied by TCRdb to the multiplex PCR reads, yields one record per CDR3 protein. The sample shows about 680,000 distinct CDR3 sequences, over 35% of them seen only once. Sequenced sample: blood. The source of these receptors is a middle-aged woman with Graves' hyperthyroidism.

This clonotype has only a few counts. V is TRBV10-3 and J is TRBJ2-2; D is uncertain. The CDR3 is 12 amino acids. The V gene lost 6 bases and the J gene lost 7 bases, with 9 bases spanning the gap. Germline V CDR1 and CDR2: ENHRY, SYGVKD. The CDR3 sequence is CAIRDTVGELFF. CDR3 sequence (DNA): TGTGCCATCAGAGACACGGTCGGGGAGCTGTTTTTT.

V usage is TRBV5-1 and J usage is TRBJ2-5; unclear D gene. The CDR3 runs 15 residues. V lost 0 bases, J lost 2 bases, and 11 bases lay in between. Germline CDR1 reads SGHRS; CDR2 reads YFSETQ. The CDR3 here is CASSLAMAKQETQYF. In DNA, the CDR3 is TGCGCCAGCAGCTTGGCCATGGCAAAACAAGAGACCCAGTACTTC.

As to this clonotype: The junction departs from the called germline gene at one end, perhaps through a read error. The chain links TRBV28 to TRBJ1-2; no definite D call. The CDR3 runs to 14 residues. Germline CDR1 MDHEN, CDR2 SYDVKM. The CDR3 bases are TGTGCCAGCAGTTCCGACACGCTCAACGGCGGCTACAGCTTC. It translates to CASSSDTLNGGYSF.

This chain connects TRBV7-9 to TRBJ1-1; maybe TRBD1 (6 bases). V was shortened by 4 bases and J by 4 bases, with 19 bases between the two germline ends. Germline values: CDR1 SEHNR, CDR2 FQNEAQ (reference sequence). The CDR3 is 16 amino acids. CDR3 sequence reads: CASSSNPLGGGTEAFF. CDR3 sequence (DNA): TGTGCCAGCAGCTCCAACCCCCTCGGGGGCGGCACTGAAGCTTTCTTT.

To note about this clonotype: This may stem from a read error, because a much larger clone lies one nucleotide away. V gene TRBV25-1 combines with J gene TRBJ1-1; D is perhaps TRBD1 (5 bases). The V end was cut by 11 bases, the J end by 1 base, with 14 bases between. Germline CDR1 is MGHDK and CDR2 is SYGVNS. This CDR3 is built from 13 residues. CDR3: CAAQRGANTEAFF. DNA for the CDR3: TGTGCCGCCCAGAGGGGCGCGAACACTGAAGCTTTCTTT.